This T cell receptor beta chain was observed in a study of T cell repertoires in aging, cancer and after chemotherapy. The CDR3 is 14 residues long. Trimming cost V 4 bases and J 8 bases; bases outside gene matches: 8. Per germline, CDR1 LNHDA and CDR2 SQIVND (reference sequence). Multiplex touch-down PCR with TRB-A/B primers amplified rearranged V-D-J TRB sequences. One entry per CDR3 protein, called by TCRdb with MiXCR from the multiplex PCR reads. The sample yields fewer than 20,000 distinct CDR3 sequences, around half seen once. Peripheral blood genomic DNA, not sorted cells or RNA, was the template. There are a few counts of this clonotype.

The chain links TRBV19 to TRBJ2-1; 7 nucleotides align to TRBD1. The source material was blood. This TCR was sampled from a human donor in good health. The CDR3 is CASSKSTGFYEQFF. The CDR3 bases are TGTGCCAGTAGTAAGTCGACAGGGTTTTATGAGCAGTTCTTC.